The clone carrying this T cell receptor (beta chain) has more than one count but fewer than ten. The antigen remains unidentified. This sample is drawn from a study of beta chain features in type 1 diabetes. Broader study findings: TCRB CDR3 length was moderately but significantly reduced in all four CD4+ subsets of Type 1 diabetes patients. The cDNA sequencing approach could over-represent high-TCR-expressing cells.

The CDR3 spans 15 residues. Germline V CDR1 and CDR2: SGDLS, YYNGEE. Trimming left V 0 bases short and J 0 bases short, with 9 bases between. cDNA synthesis used the whole RNA isolate, giving expressed TCRB sequences. Here immunoSEQ multiplex PCR was the method, and the copy in TCRdb shows in-frame clones only, minus some. Found here are around 600,000 clones, around 12% of them singletons; the top ten hold around 0.12%. This chain links TRBV9 with TRBJ2-5; no firm D call. The source of this sequence is a man under 40 with type 1 diabetes. Sequencing was carried out using naive CD4+ T cells from blood. The chain's CDR3 is CASSVDEGYQETQYF. The CDR3 region has the DNA TGTGCCAGCAGCGTAGACGAAGGGTACCAAGAGACCCAGTACTTC. Variable domain in full (rest from reference TRBV9 and TRBJ2-5): DSGVTQTPKHLITATGQRVTLRCSPRSGDLSVYWYQQSLDQGLQFLIQYYNGEERAKGNILERFSAQQFPDLHSELNLSSLELGDSALYFCASSVDEGYQETQYFGPGTRLLVL.